A single TCR beta chain is shown here with its context. The record originates from a study of blood T cell repertoires in COVID-19. Profiling relied on immunoSEQ multiplex PCR, and the TCRdb table lists in-frame clones only, not all of them. Of 150,000 to 200,000 clones listed, around four fifths are singletons. Trimming pared 5 bases from V and 5 bases from J, leaving 19 bases between. The length of the CDR3 is 16 residues. CDR1 LNHDA and CDR2 SQIVND come from the germline V gene (reference sequence). The source of this sequence is a woman in her 30s with acute or convalescent COVID-19. The genes are TRBV19 and TRBJ2-1; a weak D match, TRBD2 (6 bases). The sample comprised peripheral blood. The CDR3 loop reads CASSALGTARNNEQFF. The CDR3 region has the DNA TGTGCCAGTAGTGCCTTAGGGACTGCGAGAAACAATGAGCAGTTCTTC.